This TCR beta chain appears in the sequencing data of a study of radiotherapy plus CTLA-4 blockade in lung cancer listed by TCRdb under 2018. For the study in its entirety: Objective responses occurred in roughly 19% of enrolled patients, and roughly 30% achieved disease control. The investigation overall reported the following: The strongest predictors of response, as reported, were early dynamic changes in blood T cell clones along with a rise in serum interferon-beta after radiation. After treatment with radiotherapy and ipilimumab, TCR clones that came from tumors expanded in the peripheral blood.

In this study, focal radiation therapy paired with CTLA-4 blockade (ipilimumab) was tested in patients who had chemo-refractory metastatic non-small-cell lung cancer. According to the germline V gene, CDR1 reads MNHEY and CDR2 reads SVGAGI. The junction shows trimming of 6 bases on V and 3 bases on J, plus 5 bases between the germline ends. Including cysteine and phenylalanine, the CDR3 has 11 amino acids. Solely the CDR3 DNA is kept, with 33 bases framed from the first base. The library was produced with the immunoSEQ multiplex PCR assay. TCRdb provides this immuneACCESS table in a form limited to in-frame rearrangements. Some clones are lacking; in checked studies, under half of them reflect an unresolved V gene, and why the rest are absent is not known. The sample records approximately 48,000 clones, 84% of which are singletons. The ten largest clones capture 4.5% to 5% of the sample. On this clone itself: Its target antigen remains unknown. The record has no base qualities; no much larger clone is one base away.

The source was peripheral blood, collected from a patient treated with radiotherapy plus ipilimumab. This chain joins TRBV6-5 to TRBJ2-5, with no reliable assignment of the D segment. This receptor was identified in a human donor with non-small cell lung cancer whose response to radiotherapy plus ipilimumab could not be evaluated. The CDR3 in this case is CASSQKETQYF. The DNA reads TGTGCCAGCAGCCAAAAAGAGACCCAGTACTTC.